These T cell receptor beta chains were read from a single sample in a study of T-cell memory formation after mild COVID-19. TCRdb re-called the 5' RACE reads through MiXCR, storing one row per CDR3 protein. The table has fewer than 650,000 distinct CDR3 sequences, roughly 22% seen once. Sequencing was done on a sample of PBMCs or a T cell subset sorted from them (not recorded which). These receptors came from an adult woman who had mild COVID-19 (a few samples of this study predate the infection). Cell type and time point are not known. Both conserved end residues are trimmed from each CDR3.

TRBJ2-5	TRBV7-7	ASSGSWGGQETQY
TRBJ2-1	TRBV12-3/TRBV12-4	ASSQGRLALTYNEQF
TRBJ1-1	TRBV12-3/TRBV12-4	ASSPQGARGNTEAF
TRBJ2-1	TRBV4-3	ASSQDNWGDNEQF
TRBJ1-6	TRBV25-1	ASIGRGGSPLH
TRBJ2-7	TRBV20-1	SANLGGEY
TRBJ2-7	TRBV12-3/TRBV12-4	ASSSRDRGFLEQY
TRBJ2-1	TRBV29-1	SAGLAGVSDEQF
TRBJ2-7	TRBV6-6	ASSKMRDISYEQY
TRBJ2-7	TRBV23-1	ASSQPRASHLGRVYEQY
TRBJ1-5	TRBV2	ASSRMRVGNQPQH
TRBJ2-2	TRBV11-2	ASSPGDRGLGGELF
TRBJ1-1	TRBV28	ASRSSEAF
TRBJ2-2	TRBV29-1	SVGGIRNTGELF
TRBJ1-2	TRBV24-1	ATSATERSGYT
TRBJ2-2	TRBV7-8	ASSSNTGANTGELF
TRBJ2-5	TRBV5-6	ASSRGVGVRETQY
TRBJ1-5	TRBV12-3/TRBV12-4	ASSFSHGQPQH
TRBJ2-5	TRBV4-1	ASSQVGLVGETQY
TRBJ2-1	TRBV14	ASSHLGVSYNEQF
TRBJ1-4	TRBV12-3/TRBV12-4	ASSLRTGGEKLF
TRBJ1-1	TRBV9	ASSVATDRSNTEAF
TRBJ2-7	TRBV10-3	ASTSGTSYEQY
TRBJ2-3	TRBV12-3/TRBV12-4	ASSPVGEGTDTQY
TRBJ2-3	TRBV2	ASSERTRTDTQY
TRBJ2-1	TRBV7-3	ASSLGLRGNNEQF
TRBJ2-3	TRBV7-8	ASSLWTSGRVPQY
TRBJ2-7	TRBV12-3/TRBV12-4	ASSPPDSAQSYEQY
TRBJ2-2	TRBV7-3	ASSLGLFGGELF
TRBJ1-1	TRBV3-1	ASSHQVGPLNTEAF
TRBJ2-1	TRBV15	ATRNGTVRNEQF
TRBJ1-2	TRBV5-1	ASSQGTGDYGYT
TRBJ2-1	TRBV4-3	ASSVNPGQGGNEQF
TRBJ2-7	TRBV15	ATRTTSGRRGYEQY
TRBJ2-5	TRBV6-1	ASSDILAGGPQETQY
TRBJ1-2	TRBV4-1	ASSHPQEGDYGYT
TRBJ2-1	TRBV7-9	ASSYRSAQRSSYNEQL
TRBJ2-7	TRBV29-1	SVGPDTYEQY
TRBJ1-2	TRBV4-1	ASSQPGRTNRGYT
TRBJ2-1	TRBV27	ASSLNRANEQF
TRBJ2-5	TRBV4-1	ASSQGGETQY
TRBJ2-1	TRBV7-9	ASIPPGTYNEQF
TRBJ2-7	TRBV19	ASASGGTYEQY
TRBJ1-2	TRBV5-5	ASRPQGSNGYT
TRBJ1-6	TRBV7-2	ASSGGYSNSPLH
TRBJ2-3	TRBV12-3/TRBV12-4	ASSLGSEADTQY
TRBJ1-2	TRBV29-1	SVEGAGGLYGYT
TRBJ2-7	TRBV7-2	ASSLVPSTYEQY
TRBJ2-3	TRBV4-1	ASTPPSGRGTDTQY
TRBJ1-5	TRBV2	ASSDHDRGGQPQH
TRBJ1-1	TRBV6-2/TRBV6-3	ASSYRRGSEAF
TRBJ2-6	TRBV11-3	ASSLFAGDSSGANVLT